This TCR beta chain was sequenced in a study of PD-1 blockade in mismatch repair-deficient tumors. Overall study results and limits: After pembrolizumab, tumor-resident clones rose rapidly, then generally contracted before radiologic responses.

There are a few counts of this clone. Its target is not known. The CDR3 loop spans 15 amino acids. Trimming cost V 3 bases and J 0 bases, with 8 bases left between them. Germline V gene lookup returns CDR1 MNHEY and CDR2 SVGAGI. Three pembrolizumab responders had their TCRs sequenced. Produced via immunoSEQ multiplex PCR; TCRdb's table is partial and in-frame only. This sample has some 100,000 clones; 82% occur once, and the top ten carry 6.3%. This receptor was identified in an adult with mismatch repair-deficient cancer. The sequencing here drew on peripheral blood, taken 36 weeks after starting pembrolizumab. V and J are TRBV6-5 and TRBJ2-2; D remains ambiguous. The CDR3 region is CASSYQASNTGELFF. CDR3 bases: TGTGCCAGCAGTTATCAGGCGTCGAACACCGGGGAGCTGTTTTTT.